This TCR beta chain comes out of a study of blood T cells in healthy people across ages. V trimming: 7 bases; J trimming: 4 bases; junction bases outside the gene matches: 9. The CDR3 is made up of 13 amino acids. Germline V CDR1 and CDR2: SQVTM, ANQGSEA. Through a sample-barcoded 5' primer and a J-beta primer mix, a second PCR was run for roughly 6 to 12 cycles. A single record per CDR3 protein comes from TCRdb applying MiXCR to the 5' RACE reads. The sample holds around 500,000 distinct CDR3 sequences, about 27% seen once. The same sample was also studied in work on T cells of mothers and their children. That report adds: Donation involved a few healthy Caucasian mothers and the six children that they had. Researchers report slightly higher, though non-significant, overlap in related mother-child pairs than in unrelated pairs.

The chain employs TRBV29-1 and TRBJ1-2; 7 nucleotides agree with TRBD1. Material for sequencing was blood. The clonotype comes from a boy aged 2 to 9 in good health. DNA for the CDR3: TGCAGCGCCCGGGACAGCGAGGCCTATGGCTACACCTTC. Translating gives CSARDSEAYGYTF.